The subject of this entry is one TCR beta chain. Antigen unknown. These data are taken from a study of T cell repertoires in cytomegalovirus infection. Study at large: Public TCR beta signature analysis indicated the presence of both CMV infection and matching HLA type.

MiXCR, applied by TCRdb to the reads, yields one record per CDR3 protein. The repertoire holds 350,000 to 500,000 distinct CDR3 sequences, with roughly 30% as singletons. Study outcomes and limitations: The study found HLA-C-restricted CMV-specific TCR beta clonotypes dominating the ex vivo response. Individuals carrying CMV plus the relevant HLA were identified by cumulative frequency of public TCR beta families.

Germline V CDR1 and CDR2: SEHNR, FQNEAQ (reference sequence). V was pared by 3 bases and J by 4 bases, with 18 bases between. The CDR3 extends over 16 amino acids. Sequenced input: PBMCs. This chain uses TRBV7-9 with TRBJ1-2, with TRBD1 as a possible D gene (6 bases). The clonotype originates from a human donor in good health (CMV status not recorded). Some clones in this sample may be carry-over from other donors' samples. In nucleotides, the CDR3 is TGTGCCAGCAGCTTGGGGGCGGCGGCACGGGGCTATGGCTACACCTTC. Protein sequence: CASSLGAAARGYGYTF. The whole variable domain, filled in from reference TRBV7-9 and TRBJ1-2, reads DTGVSQNPRHKITKRGQNVTFRCDPISEHNRLYWYRQTLGQGPEFLTYFQNEAQLEKSRLLSDRFSAERPKGSFSTLEIQRTEQGDSAMYLCASSLGAAARGYGYTFGSGTRLTVV.